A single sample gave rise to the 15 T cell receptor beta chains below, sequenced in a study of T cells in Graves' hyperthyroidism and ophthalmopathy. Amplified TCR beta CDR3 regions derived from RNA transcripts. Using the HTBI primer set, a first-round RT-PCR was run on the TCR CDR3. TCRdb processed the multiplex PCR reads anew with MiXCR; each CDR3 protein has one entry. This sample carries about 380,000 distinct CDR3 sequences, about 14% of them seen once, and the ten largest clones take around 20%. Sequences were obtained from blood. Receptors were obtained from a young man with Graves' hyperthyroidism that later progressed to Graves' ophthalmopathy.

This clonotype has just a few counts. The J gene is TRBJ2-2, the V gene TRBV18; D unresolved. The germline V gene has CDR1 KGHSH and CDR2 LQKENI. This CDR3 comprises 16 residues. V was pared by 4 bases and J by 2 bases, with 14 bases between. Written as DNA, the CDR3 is TGTGCCAGCTCACTAGCCCTGGTGACCAACACCGGGGAGCTGTTTTTT. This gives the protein CASSLALVTNTGELFF.

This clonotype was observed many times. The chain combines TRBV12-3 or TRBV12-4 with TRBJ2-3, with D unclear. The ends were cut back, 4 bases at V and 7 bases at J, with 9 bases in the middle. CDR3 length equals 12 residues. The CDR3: CASSSSRYTQYF. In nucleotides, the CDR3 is TGTGCCAGCAGTTCTTCTAGGTATACGCAGTATTTT.

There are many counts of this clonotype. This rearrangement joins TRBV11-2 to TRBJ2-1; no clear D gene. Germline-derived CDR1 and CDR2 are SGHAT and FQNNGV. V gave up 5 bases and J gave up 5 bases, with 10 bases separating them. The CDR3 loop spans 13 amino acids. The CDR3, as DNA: TGTGCCAGCAGCGTCAACCTCCACAATGAGCAGTTCTTC. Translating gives CASSVNLHNEQFF.

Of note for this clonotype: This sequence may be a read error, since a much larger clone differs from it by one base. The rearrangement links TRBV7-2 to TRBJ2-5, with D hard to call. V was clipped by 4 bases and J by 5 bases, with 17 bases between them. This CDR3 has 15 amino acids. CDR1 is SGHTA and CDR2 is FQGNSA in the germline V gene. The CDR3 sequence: CASSSIPPPRETQYF. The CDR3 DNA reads TGTGCCAGCAGCTCAATCCCACCCCCTCGGGAGACCCAGTACTTC.

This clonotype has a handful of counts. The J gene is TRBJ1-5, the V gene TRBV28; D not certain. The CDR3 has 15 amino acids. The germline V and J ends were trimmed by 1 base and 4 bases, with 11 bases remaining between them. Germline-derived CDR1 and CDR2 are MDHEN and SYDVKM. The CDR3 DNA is TGTGCCAGCAGTTTATCGTCAGAGTTAAATCAGCCCCAGCATTTT. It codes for CASSLSSELNQPQHF.

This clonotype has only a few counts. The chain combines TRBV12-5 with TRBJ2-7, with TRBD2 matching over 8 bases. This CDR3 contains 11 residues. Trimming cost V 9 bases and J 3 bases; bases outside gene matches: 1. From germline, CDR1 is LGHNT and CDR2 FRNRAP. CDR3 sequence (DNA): TGTGCTAGCACTAGCGGCTACGAGCAGTACTTC. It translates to CASTSGYEQYF.

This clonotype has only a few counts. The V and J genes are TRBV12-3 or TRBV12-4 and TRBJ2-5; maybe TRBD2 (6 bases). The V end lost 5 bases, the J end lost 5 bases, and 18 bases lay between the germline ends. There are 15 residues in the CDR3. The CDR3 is CASSTRLGRGETQYF. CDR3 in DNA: TGTGCCAGCAGTACAAGACTAGGCCGGGGCGAGACCCAGTACTTC.

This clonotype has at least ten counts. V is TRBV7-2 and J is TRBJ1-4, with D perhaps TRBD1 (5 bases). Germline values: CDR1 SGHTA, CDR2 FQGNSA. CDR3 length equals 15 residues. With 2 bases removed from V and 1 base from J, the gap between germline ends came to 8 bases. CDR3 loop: CASSLLGVTNEKLFF. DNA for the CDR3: TGTGCCAGCAGCTTATTGGGGGTAACTAATGAAAAACTGTTTTTT.

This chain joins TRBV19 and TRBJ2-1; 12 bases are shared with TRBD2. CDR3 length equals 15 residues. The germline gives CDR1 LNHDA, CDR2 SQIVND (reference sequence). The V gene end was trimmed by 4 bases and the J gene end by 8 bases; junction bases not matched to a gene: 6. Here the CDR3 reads CASSTARLAGDEQFF. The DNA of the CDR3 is TGTGCCAGTAGTACAGCTCGACTAGCGGGGGATGAGCAGTTCTTC.

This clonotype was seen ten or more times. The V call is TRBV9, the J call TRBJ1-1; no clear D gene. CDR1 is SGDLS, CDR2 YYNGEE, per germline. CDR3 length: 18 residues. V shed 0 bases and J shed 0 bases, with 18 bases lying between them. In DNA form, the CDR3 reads TGTGCCAGCAGCGTAGCGAGGTCGGACGGGAACATGAACACTGAAGCTTTCTTT. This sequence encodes CASSVARSDGNMNTEAFF.

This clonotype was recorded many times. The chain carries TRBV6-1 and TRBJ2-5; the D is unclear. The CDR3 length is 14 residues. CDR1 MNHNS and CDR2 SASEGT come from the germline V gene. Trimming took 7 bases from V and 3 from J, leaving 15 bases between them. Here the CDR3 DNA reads TGTGCCAGCAAAACAGTTCCATATGAAGAGACCCAGTACTTC. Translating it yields CASKTVPYEETQYF.

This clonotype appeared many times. Written as DNA, the CDR3 is TGCAGCGTTTTGACAGCCTCCTACGAGCAGTACTTC. The encoded protein is CSVLTASYEQYF. The chain couples TRBV29-1 to TRBJ2-7, with a weak D call TRBD1 (5 bases). In germline, CDR1 is SQVTM, CDR2 ANQGSEA. This CDR3 comprises 12 residues. V was pared by 5 bases and J by 0 bases, with 8 bases between.

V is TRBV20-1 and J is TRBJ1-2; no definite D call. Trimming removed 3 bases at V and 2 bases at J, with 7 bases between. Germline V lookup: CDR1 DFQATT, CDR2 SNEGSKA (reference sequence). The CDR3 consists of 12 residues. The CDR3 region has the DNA TGCAGTGCTAGGGGCTCCAACTATGGCTACACCTTC. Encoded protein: CSARGSNYGYTF.

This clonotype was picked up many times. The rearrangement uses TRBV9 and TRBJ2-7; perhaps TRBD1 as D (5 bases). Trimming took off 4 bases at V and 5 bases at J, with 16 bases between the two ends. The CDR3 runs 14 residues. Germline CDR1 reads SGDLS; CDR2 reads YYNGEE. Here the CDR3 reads CASSTGPVTDEQYF. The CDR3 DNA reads TGTGCCAGCAGCACAGGACCTGTAACAGACGAGCAGTACTTC.

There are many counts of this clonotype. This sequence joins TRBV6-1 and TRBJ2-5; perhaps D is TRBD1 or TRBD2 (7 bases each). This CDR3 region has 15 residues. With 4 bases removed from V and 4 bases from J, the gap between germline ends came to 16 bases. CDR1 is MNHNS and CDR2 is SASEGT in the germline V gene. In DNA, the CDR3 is TGTGCCAGCAGTGGGGTCGGCAGGGGGGGAGAGACCCAGTACTTC. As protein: CASSGVGRGGETQYF.